Listed here are 30 T cell receptor beta chains from one sample, sequenced in a study of regulatory T cells in long-lasting Graves disease. Construction of the TCR beta libraries employed iRepertoire HTBI primers in conjunction with Arm-PCR of CDR3 regions. TCRdb called the multiplex PCR reads again in MiXCR, with one record for every CDR3 protein. The data show some 370,000 distinct CDR3 sequences, about a fifth seen once. Indicated time point: persistent/refractory GD, antithyroid drugs over 5 years with positive TRAb. PBMC-extracted RNA yielded the TCR library. The specimen comprised peripheral blood mononuclear cells (PBMCs), sampled when the disease was refractory, from a patient treated with antithyroid drugs. All receptors derive from a female donor with Graves disease.

As to this clonotype: One base away lies a much larger clone, so this may be a sequencing read error. The rearrangement uses TRBV12-3 or TRBV12-4 and TRBJ1-4; D is possibly TRBD1 (5 bases). Trimming took off 3 bases at V and 7 bases at J, with 12 bases between the two ends. The CDR3 is 14 residues long. The CDR3 bases are TGTGCCAGCAGTTTTTCGGGGACCCGTGAAAAACTGTTTTTT. As protein: CASSFSGTREKLFF.

This clonotype was seen many times. CDR3 amino acids: CAISGTGDGETQYF. The CDR3 nucleotides read TGTGCCATCAGTGGGACAGGGGACGGGGAGACCCAGTACTTC. V gene TRBV10-3 combines with J gene TRBJ2-5; 9 bases are shared with TRBD1. Germline V lookup: CDR1 ENHRY, CDR2 SYGVKD. The CDR3 length is 14 residues. The junction had 5 bases not matched to a gene; V was cut back by 4 bases and J by 5 bases.

This clonotype was recorded a few times. V gene TRBV12-3 or TRBV12-4 combines with J gene TRBJ2-7, with D perhaps TRBD1 (6 bases). Trimming pared 5 bases from V and 3 bases from J, leaving 14 bases between. The CDR3 spans 14 residues. The CDR3 coding sequence is TGTGCCAGCAGTCCCCTTAGGACAGACTACGAGCAGTACTTC. Its protein is CASSPLRTDYEQYF.

This clonotype was recorded many times. The genes are TRBV3-1 and TRBJ1-4, with TRBD1 matching 12 bases. Germline values: CDR1 LGHDT, CDR2 YNNKEL (reference sequence). The CDR3 runs to 18 residues. V gave up 5 bases and J gave up 5 bases; unmatched junction bases: 12. CDR3 in amino acids: CASSSHRDRGRENEKLFF. CDR3 in DNA: TGTGCCAGCAGCTCCCATCGGGACAGGGGGCGCGAGAATGAAAAACTGTTTTTT. The full variable domain, with the rest looked up from reference TRBV3-1 and TRBJ1-4, is DTAVSQTPKYLVTQMGNDKSIKCEQNLGHDTMYWYKQDSKKFLKIMFSYNNKELIINETVPNRFSPKSPDKAHLNLHINSLELGDSAVYFCASSSHRDRGRENEKLFFGSGTQLSVL.

The chain employs TRBV5-1 and TRBJ2-5; no clear D gene. This CDR3 is built from 15 residues. Trimming pared 0 bases from V and 1 base from J, leaving 10 bases between. Germline CDR1 and CDR2: SGHRS and YFSETQ. The CDR3 coding sequence is TGCGCCAGCAGCTTGGTGGGGTTGTCCCAAGAGACCCAGTACTTC. Its protein is CASSLVGLSQETQYF.

This clonotype was seen many times. The chain is built from TRBV6-1 and TRBJ1-1, with TRBD1 identical over 7 bases. The CDR3 has 16 amino acids. The J segment lost 1 base and the V segment lost 5 bases, leaving 10 bases of the junction unmatched. Per germline, CDR1 MNHNS and CDR2 SASEGT. In DNA, the CDR3 is TGTGCCAGCAGTCCAGACAGGGTTGGTCCGAACACTGAAGCTTTCTTT. Amino acid sequence: CASSPDRVGPNTEAFF.

The chain has TRBV7-2 and TRBJ1-1; 8 bases match TRBD1. The ends lost 5 bases at V and 3 bases at J; junction bases unmatched: 5. The CDR3 has 14 residues. Germline-derived CDR1 and CDR2 are SGHTA and FQGNSA. CDR3 region: CASSTGTGYTEAFF. DNA of the CDR3: TGTGCCAGCAGCACCGGGACAGGTTACACTGAAGCTTTCTTT.

This clonotype was seen many times. The chain joins TRBV7-3 to TRBJ1-1; D unresolved. The V and J ends lost 6 bases and 2 bases respectively, with 10 bases between them. The germline CDR1 and CDR2 sequences are SGHTA and FQGTGA. The CDR3 length is 13 residues. This chain's CDR3 is CASSLGSNTEAFF. The CDR3 bases are TGTGCCAGCAGTTTGGGGAGCAACACTGAAGCTTTCTTT.

Worth noting for this clonotype: A much larger clone sits a single nucleotide away, making a read error possible. The DNA for the CDR3 is TGTGCCAGCAGTGAAGCGACCGGTCCTCTAGGTAGCAATCAGCCCCAGCATTTT. It translates to CASSEATGPLGSNQPQHF. The chain has TRBV6-1 and TRBJ1-5; no reliable D call. Germline V gives CDR1 MNHNS, CDR2 SASEGT. V lost 0 bases, J lost 0 bases, and 15 bases lay in between. This CDR3 comprises 18 residues.

This clonotype was found a few times. This chain uses TRBV3-1 with TRBJ1-2, with 7 bases fitting TRBD1. The CDR3 has 14 residues. Trimming took 1 base from V and 4 from J; bases not matched to a gene: 3. Germline V gives CDR1 LGHDT, CDR2 YNNKEL (reference sequence). CDR3 DNA sequence: TGTGCCAGCAGCCAAGGACAGGGCGTCTATGGCTACACCTTC. Translation: CASSQGQGVYGYTF.

This clonotype was seen repeatedly, ten times or more. The chain combines TRBV2 with TRBJ1-4, with D unresolved. CDR3 length: 14 amino acids. V gave up 6 bases and J gave up 4 bases, with 12 bases separating them. Germline V lookup: CDR1 SNHLY, CDR2 FYNNEI. The CDR3 DNA reads as TGTGCCAGCAGCTCACAAGGAGGTAATGAAAAACTGTTTTTT. It specifies CASSSQGGNEKLFF.

This clonotype showed up many times. The chain recombines TRBV3-1 with TRBJ1-1, with D perhaps matching TRBD1 (6 bases). The CDR3 is 12 amino acids. Germline CDR1 and CDR2: LGHDT and YNNKEL (reference sequence). V was trimmed by 2 bases and J by 6 bases, leaving 7 bases between them. Written as DNA, the CDR3 is TGTGCCAGCAGCCAAAGGGGGGCTGAAGCTTTCTTT. Translating gives CASSQRGAEAFF.

This clonotype occurred a few times. V and J are TRBV12-3 or TRBV12-4 and TRBJ2-3; D gene ambiguous. V lost 2 bases, J lost 4 bases, and 10 bases lay in between. The CDR3 loop spans 14 amino acids. The CDR3 region has the DNA TGTGCCAGCAGTTTAAGAGGTCTTTCAGATACGCAGTATTTT. As protein: CASSLRGLSDTQYF.

CDR3 nucleotides: TGTGCCAGCAGACATTCAGGGGACAAATACGAGCAGTACTTC. The encoded protein is CASRHSGDKYEQYF. The genes are TRBV28 and TRBJ2-7, with D possibly being TRBD1 (6 bases). V was cut by 6 bases and J by 4 bases, with 16 bases left in between. This CDR3 region has 14 residues. The germline gives CDR1 MDHEN, CDR2 SYDVKM.

Of note for this clonotype: It may be a read error: a sequence one base away is much more abundant. This sequence joins TRBV2 and TRBJ2-4; TRBD2 matches at 7 bases. Germline assignment: CDR1 SNHLY and CDR2 FYNNEI. There are 16 residues in the CDR3. The DNA of the CDR3 is TGTGTCAGCAGATCATGGGGGGAGGGCGGCAAAAACATTCAGTACTTC. It yields the protein CVSRSWGEGGKNIQYF.

The chain recombines TRBV12-3 or TRBV12-4 with TRBJ1-4; TRBD1 is a possible D gene (5 bases). This CDR3 region has 16 residues. Trimming pared 4 bases from V and 0 bases from J, leaving 12 bases between. The CDR3 is CASSWGRAATNEKLFF. The CDR3 coding sequence is TGTGCCAGCAGTTGGGGGAGGGCTGCAACTAATGAAAAACTGTTTTTT.

To note about this clonotype: This may be a read error, as it is one base from a much larger clone. The CDR3 sequence: CANTPTGGENIQYF. The CDR3 coding sequence is TGTGCCAACACCCCAACAGGGGGTGAAAACATTCAGTACTTC. The chain has TRBV28 and TRBJ2-4; 8 nucleotides line up with TRBD1. V trimming: 10 bases; J trimming: 5 bases; junction bases outside the gene matches: 10. CDR3 length: 14 residues. Per the germline V gene, CDR1 is MDHEN and CDR2 is SYDVKM.

This clonotype turned up a few times. The chain uses TRBV19 and TRBJ1-1; TRBD1 aligns across 7 bases. Trimming at V came to 8 bases and at J to 0 bases, leaving 9 bases not matched to a gene. The CDR3 has 15 residues. Per the germline V gene, CDR1 is LNHDA and CDR2 is SQIVND (reference sequence). CDR3 protein: CASGGQPNMNTEAFF. In DNA form, the CDR3 reads TGTGCCAGTGGGGGACAGCCTAACATGAACACTGAAGCTTTCTTT.

This clonotype was seen at least ten times. The rearrangement links TRBV12-3 or TRBV12-4 to TRBJ1-4; D gene unclear. The CDR3 length is 12 residues. Deletions cut 3 bases from V and 8 bases from J, with 7 bases between. This chain's CDR3 is CASSFPGEKLFF. DNA for the CDR3: TGTGCCAGCAGTTTTCCCGGGGAAAAACTGTTTTTT.

The J gene is TRBJ2-5, the V gene TRBV29-1; TRBD2 matches at 8 bases. The length of the CDR3 is 17 residues. Germline values: CDR1 SQVTM, CDR2 ANQGSEA. Losses at the gene ends were 1 base for V and 2 bases for J; bases not matched to a gene: 12. CDR3: CSVEGTFAGGLQETQYF. The CDR3 DNA reads TGCAGCGTTGAAGGGACGTTCGCGGGAGGCCTTCAAGAGACCCAGTACTTC.

This clonotype was found many times. The genes are TRBV28 and TRBJ1-1; TRBD1 is a possible D gene (5 bases). V was pared by 4 bases and J by 3 bases, with 15 bases between. Germline values: CDR1 MDHEN, CDR2 SYDVKM. This CDR3 region has 15 residues. The CDR3 sequence: CASSSTHLGDTEAFF. The CDR3 nucleotides read TGTGCCAGCAGTTCGACACATCTGGGGGACACTGAAGCTTTCTTT.

Many counts were recorded for this clonotype. The V call is TRBV7-2, the J call TRBJ1-6; D might be TRBD1 (5 bases). CDR1 is SGHTA, CDR2 FQGNSA, per germline. The V end lost 1 base, the J end lost 9 bases, and 13 bases lay between the germline ends. The CDR3 runs 15 residues. Here the CDR3 reads CASSLVGSGLSPLHF. The CDR3 coding sequence is TGTGCCAGCAGCTTAGTCGGGTCAGGGCTTTCACCCCTCCACTTT.

This clonotype was detected a few times. The chain links TRBV6-1 to TRBJ2-7; no clear D gene. This CDR3 is 11 amino acids long. The V end was cut by 6 bases, the J end by 6 bases, with 9 bases between. CDR1 MNHNS and CDR2 SASEGT come from the germline V gene. The CDR3 DNA reads as TGTGCCAGCAGCCCCGGCTCCGAGCAGTACTTC. Translating it yields CASSPGSEQYF.

In this sample, this clonotype turned up a few times. This rearrangement joins TRBV11-2 to TRBJ2-7; tentative D call: TRBD1 (7 bases). CDR3 length: 16 amino acids. The ends were cut back, 5 bases at V and 1 base at J, with 18 bases in the middle. The V gene's germline CDR1 is SGHAT and CDR2 FQNNGV. CDR3 amino acids: CASSPFRQGGSYEQYF. The CDR3 coding sequence is TGTGCCAGCAGCCCCTTTCGACAGGGAGGATCCTACGAGCAGTACTTC.

This clonotype was picked up many times. The V and J genes are TRBV6-1 and TRBJ2-2, with 7 bases that match TRBD2. V lost 3 bases to trimming and J lost 8 bases; unmatched junction nucleotides: 6. The CDR3 extends over 14 amino acids. The germline V gene encodes CDR1 MNHNS and CDR2 SASEGT. For the CDR3, the DNA is TGTGCCAGCAGTGACAGACTAGCTTCGGGGGAGCTGTTTTTT. Protein sequence: CASSDRLASGELFF.

As concerns this clonotype: A junction end diverges from the germline sequence, so it may reflect a read error. The chain carries TRBV9 and TRBJ2-7; TRBD1 aligns across 9 bases. From germline, CDR1 is SGDLS and CDR2 YYNGEE. The CDR3 runs to 15 residues. For the CDR3, the DNA is TGTGCCAGCAGCGTAGTGGGACAGGGTCTCGACGAGCAGCACTTC. This gives the protein CASSVVGQGLDEQHF.

This clonotype was counted between two and nine times. V usage is TRBV20-1 and J usage is TRBJ2-1; no firm D call. The CDR3 totals 14 residues. Per the germline V gene, CDR1 is DFQATT and CDR2 is SNEGSKA (reference sequence). Trimming took 0 bases from V and 5 from J, leaving 11 bases between them. The chain's CDR3 is CSARDGLGNNEQFF. The CDR3 DNA reads TGCAGTGCTAGAGATGGCCTAGGGAACAATGAGCAGTTCTTC.

In this sample, this clonotype turned up a few times. The chain combines TRBV6-1 with TRBJ2-7; 11 nucleotides line up with TRBD2. The V and J ends lost 5 bases and 0 bases, in that order; junction bases with no gene match: 27. This CDR3 contains 23 residues. The V gene's germline CDR1 is MNHNS and CDR2 SASEGT. CDR3: CASSPRSAATLRNTSGSSYEQYF. CDR3 coding DNA: TGTGCCAGCAGTCCCAGGTCCGCTGCAACCCTCCGGAATACTAGCGGGAGCTCCTACGAGCAGTACTTC.

This clonotype came up many times. This chain uses TRBV3-1 with TRBJ2-2; D unresolved. Per germline, CDR1 LGHDT and CDR2 YNNKEL (reference sequence). Trimming removed 6 bases from V and 0 bases from J, with 11 bases in between. There are 15 residues in the CDR3. The CDR3 spells CASSRTTTNTGELFF. In nucleotides, the CDR3 is TGTGCCAGCAGTCGCACTACCACGAACACCGGGGAGCTGTTTTTT. The full variable domain, completed using reference TRBV3-1 and TRBJ2-2, is DTAVSQTPKYLVTQMGNDKSIKCEQNLGHDTMYWYKQDSKKFLKIMFSYNNKELIINETVPNRFSPKSPDKAHLNLHINSLELGDSAVYFCASSRTTTNTGELFFGEGSRLTVL.

The chain uses TRBV19 and TRBJ2-2; D not certain. In germline, CDR1 is LNHDA, CDR2 SQIVND (reference sequence). This CDR3 spans 11 amino acids. The V gene lost 3 bases and the J gene lost 6 bases, with 2 bases spanning the gap. CDR3 DNA: TGTGCCAGTAGTATTTCCGGGGAGCTGTTTTTT. It yields the protein CASSISGELFF. The full variable domain, rest sourced from reference TRBV19 and TRBJ2-2, is DGGITQSPKYLFRKEGQNVTLSCEQNLNHDAMYWYRQDPGQGLRLIYYSQIVNDFQKGDIAEGYSVSREKKESFPLTVTSAQKNPTAFYLCASSISGELFFGEGSRLTVL.